Listed here are 2 T cell receptor beta chains from one sample, sequenced in a study of chemoradiotherapy in HPV16-positive cancers (dated by TCRdb to between 2021 and 2024). The receptor library was made with the immunoSEQ multiplex PCR assay. Not all clones reach the TCRdb copy of this immuneACCESS table, which keeps in-frame sequences only. Checked studies attribute under half of the gap to unresolved V genes and leave the rest unexplained. The sample table contains roughly 28,000 clones; only one count was recorded for about 89% of them. 20% to 25% of the sample is taken by the ten largest. Sample: blood, taken from a patient who underwent chemoradiotherapy. These receptors came from a human donor with HPV-associated anogenital cancer.

V usage is TRBV28 and J usage is TRBJ2-7; no clear D. Trimming cost V 6 bases and J 6 bases, with 15 bases left between them. Germline CDR1 and CDR2: MDHEN and SYDVKM. The CDR3 has 13 residues. In DNA, the CDR3 is TGTGCCAGCAGCCTACAGTCGACGTCCGAGCAGTACTTC. Translated: CASSLQSTSEQYF.

The CDR3 DNA sequence: TGCGCCAGCAGCTTGGTGGCAGGAGGAAACACCATATATTTT. Translating it yields CASSLVAGGNTIYF. This chain connects TRBV5-1 to TRBJ1-3; no reliable D call. Germline V gene lookup returns CDR1 SGHRS and CDR2 YFSETQ. V gave up 0 bases and J gave up 4 bases, with 8 bases separating them. This CDR3 spans 14 amino acids.